This passage covers 7 T cell receptor beta chains from one sample sequenced in a study of circulating and synovial CD4+ cells in juvenile arthritis (dated by TCRdb to the mid-2010s). The library was produced with the immunoSEQ multiplex PCR assay. What TCRdb holds here is the immuneACCESS table cut down to in-frame rearrangements. Part of the clones is not present; checked against another copy, under half of the missing clones reflect an unresolved V gene, and the others are unexplained. This sample holds under 40,000 clones; roughly 96% were observed only once. The ten most abundant clones make up around 0.68% of the sample. Sequenced sample: CD4+ T cells from blood. The receptors shown here come from a human donor with juvenile idiopathic arthritis.

V gene TRBV19 combines with J gene TRBJ2-5; D is perhaps TRBD2 (5 bases). This CDR3 spans 14 amino acids. Germline values: CDR1 LNHDA, CDR2 SQIVND (reference sequence). With 5 bases removed from V and 5 bases from J, the gap between germline ends came to 15 bases. The CDR3 protein is CASSLIGQRETQYF. CDR3 nucleotides: TGTGCCAGTAGTCTTATAGGGCAGCGGGAGACCCAGTACTTC.

The chain recombines TRBV2 with TRBJ1-4; 7 nucleotides agree with TRBD1. Germline lookup yields CDR1 SNHLY and CDR2 FYNNEI. This CDR3 contains 16 residues. The trim removed 6 bases at V and 4 bases at J, leaving 11 bases unmatched. In DNA, the CDR3 is TGTGCCAGCAGAAGTTTCGGCGGGACAGTTAATGAAAAACTGTTTTTT. Protein product: CASRSFGGTVNEKLFF.

The rearrangement uses TRBV11-2 and TRBJ2-7, with a tentative D call TRBD1 (6 bases). Germline V gives CDR1 SGHAT, CDR2 FQNNGV. The germline V and J ends were trimmed by 3 bases and 6 bases, with 9 bases remaining between them. The CDR3 contains 12 residues. CDR3 sequence reads: CASSFRGGEQYF. CDR3 DNA: TGTGCCAGCAGCTTTCGAGGGGGCGAGCAGTACTTC.

This clone was seen once. This sequence joins TRBV7-2 and TRBJ1-2; no definite D call. Germline V gene data show CDR1 as SGHTA and CDR2 as FQGNSA. Trimming shortened V by 1 base and J by 2 bases, and 11 bases separated the two germline ends. The CDR3 loop spans 15 amino acids. CDR3 sequence reads: CASSLVSPVNYGYTF. CDR3 nucleotides: TGTGCCAGCAGCTTAGTTTCCCCAGTGAACTATGGCTACACCTTC.

The chain couples TRBV5-6 to TRBJ2-5; 9 bases fit TRBD2. V lost 4 bases and J lost 5; bases outside the gene matches: 6. This CDR3 has 14 amino acids. CDR1 SGHDT and CDR2 YYEEEE come from the germline V gene. The chain's CDR3 is CASSLAGREETQYF. CDR3 DNA: TGTGCCAGCAGCCTAGCGGGGAGGGAGGAGACCCAGTACTTC.

The chain recombines TRBV4-1 with TRBJ1-2; a possible D gene is TRBD1 (5 bases). Germline values: CDR1 MGHRA, CDR2 YSYEKL. The V end was cut by 0 bases, the J end by 1 base, with 12 bases between. The CDR3 sequence is 16 residues long. DNA for the CDR3: TGCGCCAGCAGCCAAGATACGGCCAGGGTTAACTATGGCTACACCTTC. This encodes CASSQDTARVNYGYTF.

V and J are TRBV7-8 and TRBJ1-5, with 7 bases fitting TRBD1. The CDR3 spans 18 residues. V trimming: 4 bases; J trimming: 1 base; junction bases outside the gene matches: 13. Germline CDR1 and CDR2: SGHVS and FQNEAQ. In DNA, the CDR3 is TGTGCCAGCAGCTGGGTGACAGGGAGAATAGTGAGCAATCAGCCCCAGCATTTT. It translates to CASSWVTGRIVSNQPQHF.